The sequence of this TCR beta chain was determined in a study of identifying expanded T cells in peripheral blood. The CDR3 runs 13 residues. V lost 3 bases, J lost 7 bases, and 16 bases lay in between. Germline CDR1 GTSNPN, CDR2 SVGIG (reference sequence). Remarks on this clone: As yet, its antigen is unknown.

No infections or other immune events were documented during collection. Study conclusions and caveats: Over about two and four weeks, about 16.4 and 19 clones changed, versus roughly 1.1 between replicates. Variance in clone template counts between approximately two-week samples significantly increased with total template count across all healthy donors.

Profiled with immunoSEQ multiplex PCR; TCRdb holds only in-frame clones, not every one. The sample records 100,000 or so clones, 75% to 90% being singletons. This TCR came from a person aged 18-70 years in good health. Sequencing used blood. The chain is built from TRBV30 and TRBJ2-7; the D gene is possibly TRBD1 (6 bases). The CDR3 protein is CAWSPGAFREQYF. CDR3 nucleotide sequence: TGTGCCTGGAGCCCAGGGGCCTTTCGGGAGCAGTACTTC.